Below, 30 T cell receptor beta chains from the same sample are listed, as sequenced in a study of blood T cell repertoires in COVID-19 (dated by TCRdb to about 2020). Library generation was performed with the immunoSEQ multiplex PCR assay. TCRdb provides this immuneACCESS table in a form limited to in-frame rearrangements. Some clones are lacking; in checked studies, under half of them reflect an unresolved V gene, and why the rest are absent is not known. The sample records 200,000 to 250,000 clones, 85% of which are singletons. Together, the top ten hold around 2.5% of the sample. The specimen sequenced was peripheral blood. The receptors were gathered from a woman in her 70s with COVID-19, enrolled during active disease.

CDR3 DNA sequence: TGCGCCAGCAGCTTGGCTGGGACAGGGGACTATGGCTACACCTTC. Amino acid sequence: CASSLAGTGDYGYTF. The rearrangement links TRBV5-1 to TRBJ1-2, with 10 nucleotides matching TRBD1. The V gene end was trimmed by 0 bases and the J gene end by 3 bases; junction bases not matched to a gene: 2. The CDR3 is 15 residues long. Looked up from germline, CDR1 is SGHRS and CDR2 is YFSETQ.

V and J are TRBV6-5 and TRBJ1-1, with TRBD1 identical over 9 bases. The V gene end was trimmed by 6 bases and the J gene end by 3 bases; junction bases not matched to a gene: 8. This CDR3 comprises 15 residues. Per germline, CDR1 MNHEY and CDR2 SVGAGI. CDR3 nucleotides: TGTGCCAGCAGACTTACAGGGGGCGCGGACACTGAAGCTTTCTTT. Translating it yields CASRLTGGADTEAFF.

This chain joins TRBV18 and TRBJ1-2; D unresolved. Trimming pared 3 bases from V and 2 bases from J, leaving 7 bases between. CDR3 length: 13 amino acids. Looked up from germline, CDR1 is KGHSH and CDR2 is LQKENI. CDR3 nucleotides: TGTGCCAGCTCACCTGACTTCAACTATGGCTACACCTTC. Its protein product is CASSPDFNYGYTF. Filled out from reference TRBV18 and TRBJ1-2, the complete variable domain reads NAGVMQNPRHLVRRRGQEARLRCSPMKGHSHVYWYRQLPEEGLKFMVYLQKENIIDESGMPKERFSAEFPKEGPSILRIQQVVRGDSAAYFCASSPDFNYGYTFGSGTRLTVV.

This chain joins TRBV9 and TRBJ2-7; D possibly corresponds to TRBD1 (6 bases). Germline V gene data show CDR1 as SGDLS and CDR2 as YYNGEE. V lost 0 bases, J lost 2 bases, and 24 bases lay in between. The CDR3 loop spans 19 amino acids. CDR3 loop: CASSVGQGQPLFRAYEQYF. CDR3 in DNA: TGTGCCAGCAGCGTAGGACAAGGACAGCCCTTATTCCGTGCCTACGAGCAGTACTTC. Complete variable domain (other parts from reference TRBV9 and TRBJ2-7): DSGVTQTPKHLITATGQRVTLRCSPRSGDLSVYWYQQSLDQGLQFLIQYYNGEERAKGNILERFSAQQFPDLHSELNLSSLELGDSALYFCASSVGQGQPLFRAYEQYFGPGTRLTVT.

This rearrangement joins TRBV18 to TRBJ2-7, with TRBD2 matching over 9 bases. The V and J ends lost 1 base and 4 bases, in that order; junction bases with no gene match: 8. Looked up from germline, CDR1 is KGHSH and CDR2 is LQKENI. The CDR3 has 16 amino acids. The CDR3 reads CASSPQAGGSTYEQYF. The CDR3 DNA follows: TGTGCCAGCTCACCACAGGCGGGAGGGAGTACTTACGAGCAGTACTTC. Supplemented by reference TRBV18 and TRBJ2-7, the full variable domain reads NAGVMQNPRHLVRRRGQEARLRCSPMKGHSHVYWYRQLPEEGLKFMVYLQKENIIDESGMPKERFSAEFPKEGPSILRIQQVVRGDSAAYFCASSPQAGGSTYEQYFGPGTRLTVT.

This clone was found a few times. The chain joins TRBV5-5 to TRBJ2-7; 7 nucleotides agree with TRBD2. CDR3 length: 15 residues. J lost 3 bases, V lost 5 bases, and 11 bases had no gene match. Germline CDR1 is SGHKS and CDR2 is YYEKEE (reference sequence). CDR3 amino acids: CASSFGGGRVYEQYF. The CDR3 nucleotides read TGTGCCAGCAGTTTTGGGGGGGGACGGGTCTACGAGCAGTACTTC.

The rearrangement uses TRBV5-4 and TRBJ1-1, with D perhaps TRBD1 (6 bases). The germline V and J ends were trimmed by 1 base and 11 bases, with 21 bases remaining between them. In germline, CDR1 is SGHNT, CDR2 YYREEE (reference sequence). The CDR3 loop spans 15 amino acids. The CDR3 region is CASSLSRGAVMLAFF. The DNA of the CDR3 is TGTGCCAGCAGCTTGAGTCGGGGGGCGGTAATGTTGGCTTTCTTT.

The chain carries TRBV7-2 and TRBJ1-3, with TRBD1 matching 7 bases. This CDR3 spans 16 amino acids. From germline, CDR1 is SGHTA and CDR2 FQGNSA. The junction had 11 bases not matched to a gene; V was cut back by 5 bases and J by 4 bases. CDR3 sequence: CASSLRQGQWGNTIYF. For the CDR3, the DNA is TGTGCCAGCAGCCTACGACAGGGTCAGTGGGGAAACACCATATATTTT.

The rearrangement joins TRBV11-3 to TRBJ1-1, with D tentatively TRBD1 (6 bases). Germline CDR1 is SGHNT and CDR2 is YENEEA. Deletions cut 5 bases from V and 5 bases from J, with 21 bases between. The CDR3 covers 16 residues. The CDR3 region is CASSLGRAGGETEAFF. The DNA of the CDR3 is TGTGCCAGCAGCCTTGGGAGGGCCGGGGGCGAAACTGAAGCTTTCTTT.

The chain combines TRBV5-5 with TRBJ2-3; 11 bases map to TRBD1. The V gene's germline CDR1 is SGHKS and CDR2 YYEKEE (reference sequence). This CDR3 region has 16 residues. Trimming took 0 bases from V and 3 from J; bases not matched to a gene: 3. The CDR3 reads CASSLGTGGRTDTQYF. In DNA, the CDR3 is TGTGCCAGCAGCTTGGGGACAGGGGGCCGGACAGATACGCAGTATTTT.

V is TRBV19 and J is TRBJ2-7; tentative D call: TRBD2 (6 bases). The CDR3 consists of 13 residues. Germline-derived CDR1 and CDR2 are LNHDA and SQIVND (reference sequence). CDR3 in amino acids: CATSRRDAYEQYF. The CDR3 nucleotides read TGTGCAACTAGCCGGAGGGACGCCTACGAGCAGTACTTC.

The genes are TRBV2 and TRBJ2-7; 13 bases match TRBD2. The ends lost 7 bases at V and 7 bases at J; junction bases unmatched: 13. The CDR3 covers 16 residues. CDR1 and CDR2 from the germline V gene are SNHLY and FYNNEI. Here the CDR3 reads CASKRTSGSGIGEQYF. CDR3 coding DNA: TGTGCCAGCAAGAGGACTAGCGGGAGTGGTATTGGGGAGCAGTACTTC. The full variable domain, completed using reference TRBV2 and TRBJ2-7, is EPEVTQTPSHQVTQMGQEVILRCVPISNHLYFYWYRQILGQKVEFLVSFYNNEISEKSEIFDDQFSVERPDGSNFTLKIRSTKLEDSAMYFCASKRTSGSGIGEQYFGPGTRLTVT.

The rearrangement joins TRBV9 to TRBJ2-5, with D unclear. Trimming took off 3 bases at V and 2 bases at J, with 8 bases between the two ends. This CDR3 is 13 amino acids long. The germline CDR1 and CDR2 sequences are SGDLS and YYNGEE. The CDR3 loop is CASSAGPQETQYF. For the CDR3, the DNA is TGTGCCAGCAGCGCAGGCCCTCAAGAGACCCAGTACTTC.

Written as DNA, the CDR3 is TGTGCCAGCAGCTCGGGACTAGTTCTTGACTCGCAGTATTTT. Encoded protein: CASSSGLVLDSQYF. The rearrangement uses TRBV7-2 and TRBJ2-3, with 8 bases aligning to TRBD2. This CDR3 is 14 amino acids long. The trim removed 4 bases at V and 10 bases at J, leaving 10 bases unmatched. The germline gives CDR1 SGHTA, CDR2 FQGNSA.

The CDR3: CASSSTSLGNEQFF. CDR3 DNA: TGTGCCAGCAGTTCGACTAGTCTTGGCAATGAGCAGTTCTTC. The chain employs TRBV27 and TRBJ2-1; D possibly corresponds to TRBD2 (6 bases). The CDR3 has 14 residues. V was shortened by 4 bases and J by 6 bases, with 13 bases between the two germline ends. In germline, CDR1 is MNHEY, CDR2 SMNVEV (reference sequence).

The V and J genes are TRBV5-1 and TRBJ2-1; D might be TRBD1 (6 bases). Trimming shortened V by 2 bases and J by 5 bases, and 14 bases separated the two germline ends. This CDR3 comprises 15 residues. Germline V lookup: CDR1 SGHRS, CDR2 YFSETQ. CDR3 amino acids: CASSFSGTHNNEQFF. CDR3 nucleotides: TGCGCCAGCAGCTTCTCCGGGACACACAACAATGAGCAGTTCTTC.

The CDR3 region is CASSVNSGSSYNEQFF. The CDR3 coding sequence is TGTGCCAGCAGCGTTAATAGCGGGAGCTCCTACAATGAGCAGTTCTTC. This chain connects TRBV9 to TRBJ2-1; the match to TRBD2 covers 9 bases. CDR1 is SGDLS, CDR2 YYNGEE, per germline. V was pared by 2 bases and J by 0 bases, with 3 bases of the junction left unmatched. The CDR3 consists of 16 residues.

Turning to this clone: The junction shows a germline mismatch at one end, possibly a read error. The rearrangement joins TRBV2 to TRBJ2-2, with 7 nucleotides matching TRBD1. Germline values: CDR1 SNHLY, CDR2 FYNNEI. The CDR3 length is 15 residues. The CDR3 here is CASREETGFSGELFF. The CDR3 DNA follows: TGTGCCAGCAGGGAAGAGACAGGGTTCTCCGGGGAGCTGTTTTTT.

The chain couples TRBV3-1 (or the pseudogene TRBV3-2) to TRBJ2-1; 9 bases map to TRBD1. V was pared by 7 bases and J by 4 bases, with 5 bases of the junction left unmatched. Germline V gives CDR1 LGHDT, CDR2 YNNKEL (reference sequence). The CDR3 length is 14 residues. The CDR3 loop is CASNDRGEYNEQFF. The DNA of the CDR3 is TGTGCCAGCAATGACAGGGGGGAATACAATGAGCAGTTCTTC.

The chain employs TRBV3-1 (or the pseudogene TRBV3-2) and TRBJ2-7; 9 positions agree with TRBD1. Germline trimming cut 2 bases from V and 0 bases from J; bases unmatched to any gene: 5. Germline V gives CDR1 LGHDT, CDR2 YNNKEL (reference sequence). The CDR3 is made up of 16 amino acids. Written as DNA, the CDR3 is TGTGCCAGCAGCCAAATGACAGGGGGGGCCTCCTACGAGCAGTACTTC. Its protein product is CASSQMTGGASYEQYF.

CDR3 sequence (DNA): TGTGCCAGCAGCGCGCGACTAGCGGGGCCCGGGGAGCTGTTTTTT. Protein: CASSARLAGPGELFF. The chain recombines TRBV7-3 with TRBJ2-2, with TRBD2 matching 11 bases. The CDR3 runs 15 residues. Germline V gives CDR1 SGHTA, CDR2 FQGTGA. V gave up 5 bases and J gave up 6 bases; unmatched junction bases: 5. The full variable domain, rest sourced from reference TRBV7-3 and TRBJ2-2, is GAGVSQTPSNKVTEKGKYVELRCDPISGHTALYWYRQSLGQGPEFLIYFQGTGAADDSGLPNDRFFAVRPEGSVSTLKIQRTERGDSAVYLCASSARLAGPGELFFGEGSRLTVL.

This clone is a singleton in its sample. The chain uses TRBV5-1 and TRBJ1-1; 9 positions agree with TRBD1. CDR3 size: 16 residues. Germline V gives CDR1 SGHRS, CDR2 YFSETQ. J was trimmed by 4 bases and V by 4 bases; bases with no gene match: 11. Written as DNA, the CDR3 is TGCGCCAGCAGCCCCGGGACAGGGCAACGAGTCACTGAAGCTTTCTTT. This encodes CASSPGTGQRVTEAFF.

The CDR3 here is CAVLSEYQETQYF. CDR3 bases: TGTGCCGTACTCTCGGAGTACCAAGAGACCCAGTACTTC. This chain uses TRBV10-3 with TRBJ2-5; D is uncertain. Trimming took 11 bases from V and 0 from J, leaving 13 bases between them. The CDR3 has 13 amino acids. Per germline, CDR1 ENHRY and CDR2 SYGVKD.

This clone has a single count. This chain's CDR3 is CSVEGVYTEAFF. The CDR3 region has the DNA TGCAGCGTTGAAGGAGTCTACACTGAAGCTTTCTTT. This chain joins TRBV29-1 and TRBJ1-1; no reliable D call. Trimming pared 1 base from V and 3 bases from J, leaving 6 bases between. The germline CDR1 and CDR2 sequences are SQVTM and ANQGSEA. This CDR3 region has 12 residues.

This chain uses TRBV7-2 with TRBJ2-7; 10 bases fit TRBD2. The CDR3 is 15 residues long. Germline CDR1 reads SGHTA; CDR2 reads FQGNSA. The junction had 5 bases not matched to a gene; V was cut back by 3 bases and J by 3 bases. CDR3 amino acids: CASSFPIAGGYEQYF. CDR3 bases: TGTGCCAGCAGCTTTCCTATAGCGGGAGGCTACGAGCAGTACTTC.

V usage is TRBV6-6 and J usage is TRBJ2-1; 11 positions agree with TRBD1. Germline assignment: CDR1 MNHNY and CDR2 SVGAGI (reference sequence). The CDR3 runs to 15 residues. The V and J ends lost 3 bases and 9 bases, in that order; junction bases with no gene match: 7. CDR3 loop: CASSYLDRGLGEQFF. The CDR3 bases are TGTGCCAGCAGTTATCTGGACAGGGGGCTTGGTGAGCAGTTCTTC.

In this sample, this clone turned up once. This chain connects TRBV3-1 (or the pseudogene TRBV3-2) to TRBJ2-4; 10 bases are a match to TRBD2. The CDR3 length is 17 residues. Germline CDR1 LGHDT, CDR2 YNNKEL (reference sequence). The V and J ends lost 4 bases and 2 bases, in that order; junction bases with no gene match: 8. The CDR3 here is CASSPRTSGYTKNIQYF. In nucleotides, the CDR3 is TGTGCCAGCAGCCCAAGGACTAGCGGTTACACCAAAAACATTCAGTACTTC.

The V call is TRBV24-1, the J call TRBJ2-2; 10 bases are a match to TRBD1. Germline V gene data show CDR1 as KGHDR and CDR2 as SFDVKD. Trimming took 4 bases from V and 3 from J; bases not matched to a gene: 4. CDR3 size: 16 residues. CDR3 bases: TGTGCCACCAGTGAAGCCGGGACAGGGGACACCGGGGAGCTGTTTTTT. Its protein is CATSEAGTGDTGELFF.

The gene calls are TRBV7-2 and TRBJ2-1; TRBD1 matches at 9 bases. CDR1 is SGHTA and CDR2 is FQGNSA in the germline V gene. This CDR3 region has 16 residues. Trimming cost V 4 bases and J 2 bases; bases outside gene matches: 6. DNA of the CDR3: TGTGCCAGCAGCTCCCGGGACAGGGCTCCCTACAATGAGCAGTTCTTC. Protein product: CASSSRDRAPYNEQFF.

This sequence joins TRBV5-6 and TRBJ2-7; a weak D match, TRBD1 (5 bases). V lost 0 bases, J lost 6 bases, and 7 bases lay in between. The CDR3 contains 12 residues. Germline V gene data show CDR1 as SGHDT and CDR2 as YYEEEE. The CDR3 loop is CASSLEDIEQYF. The CDR3 coding sequence is TGTGCCAGCAGCTTGGAGGACATCGAGCAGTACTTC.